A single T cell receptor beta chain is shown here with its context. Antigen: not known. This entry comes from a study of OX40 agonist ivuxolimab in advanced cancers. Points from the study as a whole: Several nonresponders also turned out to have low normalized T-cell clonal expansion.

Only in-frame clones appear in the TCRdb table, and some are missing; sequencing was by immunoSEQ multiplex PCR. The sample contains 80,000 to 100,000 clones, roughly nine tenths of which appear only once. V was shortened by 6 bases and J by 2 bases, with 6 bases between the two germline ends. Germline V CDR1 and CDR2: SEHNR, FQNEAQ (reference sequence). The CDR3 runs to 12 residues. This clonotype originated in an adult with an advanced solid tumor such as melanoma, head and neck, liver or kidney cancer. The material was CD4+ or CD8+ T cells sorted from blood, obtained in a trial of the OX40 agonist ivuxolimab. The chain carries TRBV7-9 and TRBJ2-3; D unclear. The CDR3 loop is CASSYFTDTQYF. The DNA for the CDR3 is TGTGCCAGCAGTTATTTCACAGATACGCAGTATTTT.